This T cell receptor beta chain was profiled in a study of T cell clusters in autoimmune cytopenias. Study-wide results and limits: TRB repertoire shifts in secondary cytopenia and chronic lymphocytic leukemia mostly reflected lymphoma, not autoimmunity. Exclusive TRB clusters were approximately 3-fold more numerous in healthy donors than in active autoimmune hepatitis.

One tube held mixed TRB-A and TRB-B primer pools for touch-down PCR. TCRdb reprocessed the multiplex PCR reads, with one entry per CDR3 protein and no DNA. This listing includes some 5,400 distinct CDR3 sequences. With regard to this clonotype: What it recognizes is unknown.

Each sample's input was roughly 250 ng genomic DNA, 38,000 or so genome equivalents. Germline V gene lookup returns CDR1 SGHAT and CDR2 FQNNGV. The CDR3 sequence is 13 residues long. This sample was shared with a second study, whose subject was T cell repertoires in aging, cancer and after chemotherapy. Per that study: Age-matched healthy donors had significantly more diverse, less clonal blood TCR repertoires than untreated cancer patients.

The rearrangement links TRBV11-2 to TRBJ1-3. The TCR sequence derives from a human donor in good health. Sequencing used peripheral blood. CDR3 loop: CASSLDRGNTIYF.